This T cell receptor beta chain is from a study of response to subunit inactivated influenza vaccine. V lost 2 bases and J lost 5, with 10 bases in between. Germline lookup yields CDR1 PRHDT and CDR2 FYEKMQ (reference sequence). This CDR3 has 14 amino acids. One entry per CDR3 protein results from TCRdb running MiXCR on the RT-PCR reads. Of hundreds of thousands of distinct CDR3 sequences listed, 6.5% to 8% are singletons. Material: PBMCs from blood, obtained around 2 years after vaccination. The chain is built from TRBV13 and TRBJ2-1; D possibly corresponds to TRBD2 (5 bases). This receptor was taken from a man aged 45 to 70 who received an inactivated influenza vaccine. This CDR3 is CASSLLDYNNEQFF. The CDR3 region has the DNA TGTGCCAGCAGCTTATTAGACTATAACAATGAGCAGTTCTTC. Drawing the rest from reference TRBV13 and TRBJ2-1, the complete variable domain is AAGVIQSPRHLIKEKRETATLKCYPIPRHDTVYWYQQGPGQDPQFLISFYEKMQSDKGSIPDRFSAQQFSDYHSELNMSSLELGDSALYFCASSLLDYNNEQFFGPGTRLTVL.